Below are 3 T cell receptor beta chains sequenced from a single sample in a study of T cell responses to AZD1222 COVID-19 vaccine. Generated by immunoSEQ multiplex PCR, the TCRdb table keeps only in-frame clones and is missing some. Among about 140,000 clones, over 85% were seen once, and the ten largest hold more than 0.8%. This specimen consisted of peripheral blood, obtained on day 0 of MenACWY control vaccination. These TCRs come from an adult in good health.

CDR3 sequence (DNA): TGTGCCAGTAGTCTTACCGCGGGAGATCAGCCCCAGCATTTT. This codes for CASSLTAGDQPQHF. The chain recombines TRBV19 with TRBJ1-5, with unresolved D. V was shortened by 5 bases and J by 5 bases, with 13 bases between the two germline ends. CDR3 length equals 14 residues. Germline assignment: CDR1 LNHDA and CDR2 SQIVND (reference sequence).

The chain uses TRBV6-5 and TRBJ1-1; 7 bases match TRBD1. CDR1 and CDR2 from the germline V gene are MNHEY and SVGAGI. The trim removed 5 bases at V and 6 bases at J, leaving 9 bases unmatched. This CDR3 has 14 residues. CDR3 protein: CASSTRQGIAEAFF. The CDR3 coding sequence is TGTGCCAGCAGTACCCGACAGGGTATCGCTGAAGCTTTCTTT.

The chain joins TRBV6-5 to TRBJ1-2; no reliable D call. This CDR3 spans 11 amino acids. Trimming left V 8 bases short and J 4 bases short, with 8 bases between. Germline V gene data show CDR1 as MNHEY and CDR2 as SVGAGI. The CDR3 loop is CASGQLYGYTF. The CDR3 bases are TGTGCCAGCGGGCAGCTCTATGGCTACACCTTC.